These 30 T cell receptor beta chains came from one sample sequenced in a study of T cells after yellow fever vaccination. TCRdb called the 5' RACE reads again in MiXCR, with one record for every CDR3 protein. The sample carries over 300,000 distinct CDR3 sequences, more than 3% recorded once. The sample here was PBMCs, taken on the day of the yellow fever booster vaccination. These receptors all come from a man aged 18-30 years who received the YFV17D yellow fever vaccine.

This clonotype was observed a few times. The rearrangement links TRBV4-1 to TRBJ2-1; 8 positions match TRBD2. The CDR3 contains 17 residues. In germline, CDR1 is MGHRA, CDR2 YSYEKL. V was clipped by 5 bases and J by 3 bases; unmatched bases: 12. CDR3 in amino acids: CASSSTGAGGIYNEQFF. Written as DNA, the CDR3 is TGCGCCAGCAGCAGCACGGGCGCGGGGGGCATCTACAATGAGCAGTTCTTC.

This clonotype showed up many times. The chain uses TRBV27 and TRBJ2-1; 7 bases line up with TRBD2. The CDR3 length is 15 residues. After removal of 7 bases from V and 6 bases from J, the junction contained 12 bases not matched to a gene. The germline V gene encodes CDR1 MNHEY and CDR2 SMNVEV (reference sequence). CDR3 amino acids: CASTADGRARNEQFF. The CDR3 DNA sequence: TGTGCCAGCACCGCCGATGGGAGGGCTCGCAATGAGCAGTTCTTC.

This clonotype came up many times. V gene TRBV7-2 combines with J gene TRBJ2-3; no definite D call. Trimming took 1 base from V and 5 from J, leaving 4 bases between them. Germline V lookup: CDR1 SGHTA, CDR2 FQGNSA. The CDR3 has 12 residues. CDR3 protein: CASSLVRDTQYF. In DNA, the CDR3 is TGTGCCAGCAGCTTAGTGAGAGATACGCAGTATTTT.

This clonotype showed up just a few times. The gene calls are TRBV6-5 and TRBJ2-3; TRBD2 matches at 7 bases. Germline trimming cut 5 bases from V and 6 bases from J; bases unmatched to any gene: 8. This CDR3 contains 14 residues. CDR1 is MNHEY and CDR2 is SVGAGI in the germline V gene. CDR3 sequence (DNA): TGTGCCAGCAGTGAAGGGACTACTTACGATACGCAGTATTTT. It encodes CASSEGTTYDTQYF.

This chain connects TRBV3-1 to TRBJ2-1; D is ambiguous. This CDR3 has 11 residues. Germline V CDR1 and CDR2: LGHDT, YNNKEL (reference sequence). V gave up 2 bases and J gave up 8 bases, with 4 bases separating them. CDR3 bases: TGTGCCAGCAGCCAATACTATGAGCAGTTCTTC. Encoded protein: CASSQYYEQFF.

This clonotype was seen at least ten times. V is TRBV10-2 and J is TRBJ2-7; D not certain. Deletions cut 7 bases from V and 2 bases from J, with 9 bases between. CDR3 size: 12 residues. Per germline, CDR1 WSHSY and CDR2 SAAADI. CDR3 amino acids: CASTGRTYEQYF. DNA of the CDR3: TGCGCCAGCACGGGCAGGACCTACGAGCAGTACTTC.

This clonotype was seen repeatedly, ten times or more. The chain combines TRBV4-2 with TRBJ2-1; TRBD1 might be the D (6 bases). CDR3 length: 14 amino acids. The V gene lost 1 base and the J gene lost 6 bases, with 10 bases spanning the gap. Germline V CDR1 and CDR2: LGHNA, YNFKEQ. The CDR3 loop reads CASSQARTVNEQFF. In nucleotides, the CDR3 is TGTGCCAGCAGCCAAGCCCGGACAGTCAATGAGCAGTTCTTC.

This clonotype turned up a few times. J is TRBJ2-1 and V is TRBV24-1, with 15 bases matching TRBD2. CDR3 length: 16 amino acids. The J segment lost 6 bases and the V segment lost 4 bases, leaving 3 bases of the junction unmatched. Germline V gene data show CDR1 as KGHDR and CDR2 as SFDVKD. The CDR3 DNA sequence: TGTGCCACCAGTGACTCGGGACTAGCGGGGGGCAATGAGCAGTTCTTC. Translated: CATSDSGLAGGNEQFF.

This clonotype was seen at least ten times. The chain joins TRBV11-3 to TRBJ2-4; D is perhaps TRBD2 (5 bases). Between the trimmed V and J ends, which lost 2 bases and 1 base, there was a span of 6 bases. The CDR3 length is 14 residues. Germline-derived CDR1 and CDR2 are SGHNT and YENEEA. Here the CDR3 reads CASSLSGAKNIQYF. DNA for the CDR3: TGTGCCAGCAGCTTATCGGGGGCCAAAAACATTCAGTACTTC.

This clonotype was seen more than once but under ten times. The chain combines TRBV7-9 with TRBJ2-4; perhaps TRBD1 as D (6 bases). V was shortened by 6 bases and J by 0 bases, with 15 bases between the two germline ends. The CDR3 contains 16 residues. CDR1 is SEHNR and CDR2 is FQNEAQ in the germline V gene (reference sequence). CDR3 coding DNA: TGTGCCAGCAGTCAACAGGGTTTCTTAGCCAAAAACATTCAGTACTTC. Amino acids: CASSQQGFLAKNIQYF. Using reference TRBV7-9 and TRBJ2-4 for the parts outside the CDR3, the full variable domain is DTGVSQNPRHKITKRGQNVTFRCDPISEHNRLYWYRQTLGQGPEFLTYFQNEAQLEKSRLLSDRFSAERPKGSFSTLEIQRTEQGDSAMYLCASSQQGFLAKNIQYFGAGTRLSVL.

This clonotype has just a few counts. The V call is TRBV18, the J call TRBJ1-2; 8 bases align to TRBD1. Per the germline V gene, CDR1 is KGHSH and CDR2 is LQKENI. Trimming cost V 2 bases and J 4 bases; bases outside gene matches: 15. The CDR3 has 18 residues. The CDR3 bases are TGTGCCAGCTCACCATATCGATCAGCAGGGGGCGACTTCTATGGCTACACCTTC. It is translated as CASSPYRSAGGDFYGYTF.

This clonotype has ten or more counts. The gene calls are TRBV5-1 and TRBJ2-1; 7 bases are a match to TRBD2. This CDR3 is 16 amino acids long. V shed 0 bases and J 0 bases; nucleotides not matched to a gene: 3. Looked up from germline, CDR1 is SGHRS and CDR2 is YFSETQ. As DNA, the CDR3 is TGCGCCAGCAGCTTGGCCGGACTAGACTCCTACAATGAGCAGTTCTTC. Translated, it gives CASSLAGLDSYNEQFF.

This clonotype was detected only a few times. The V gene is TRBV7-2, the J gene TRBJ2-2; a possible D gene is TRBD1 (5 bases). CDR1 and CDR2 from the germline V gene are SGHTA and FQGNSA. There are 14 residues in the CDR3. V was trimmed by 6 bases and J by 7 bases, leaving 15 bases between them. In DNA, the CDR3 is TGTGCCAGCAGATTCAGGGTTGGGAACGGGGAGCTGTTTTTT. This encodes CASRFRVGNGELFF.

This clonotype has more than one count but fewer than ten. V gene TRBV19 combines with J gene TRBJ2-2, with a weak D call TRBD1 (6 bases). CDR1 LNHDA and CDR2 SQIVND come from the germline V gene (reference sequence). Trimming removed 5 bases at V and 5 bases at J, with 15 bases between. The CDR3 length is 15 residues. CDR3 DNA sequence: TGTGCCAGTAGTGGCAGGGGACAAGGGACCGGGGAGCTGTTTTTT. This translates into CASSGRGQGTGELFF.

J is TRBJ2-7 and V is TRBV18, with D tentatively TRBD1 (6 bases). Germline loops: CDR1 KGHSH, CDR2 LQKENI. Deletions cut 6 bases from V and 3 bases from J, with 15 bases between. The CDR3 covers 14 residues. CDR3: CASSREGQSYEQYV. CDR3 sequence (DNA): TGTGCCAGCTCGCGCGAAGGACAGAGCTACGAGCAGTACGTC.

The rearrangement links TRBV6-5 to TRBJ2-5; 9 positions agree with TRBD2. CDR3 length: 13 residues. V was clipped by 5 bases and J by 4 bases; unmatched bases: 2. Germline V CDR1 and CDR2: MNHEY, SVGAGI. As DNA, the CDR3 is TGTGCCAGCAGTATAGCGGGGGTAGAGACCCAGTACTTC. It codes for CASSIAGVETQYF.

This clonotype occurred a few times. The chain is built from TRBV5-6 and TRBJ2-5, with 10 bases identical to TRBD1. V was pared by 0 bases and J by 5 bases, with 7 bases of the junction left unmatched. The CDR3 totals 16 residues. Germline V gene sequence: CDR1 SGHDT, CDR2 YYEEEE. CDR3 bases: TGTGCCAGCAGCTTGGCTGGAGACAGGGGGCAGGAGACCCAGTACTTC. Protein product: CASSLAGDRGQETQYF.

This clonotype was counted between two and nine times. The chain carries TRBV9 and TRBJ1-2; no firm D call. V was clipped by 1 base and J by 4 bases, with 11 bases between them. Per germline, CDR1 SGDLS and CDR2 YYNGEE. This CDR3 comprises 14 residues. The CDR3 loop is CASSVTGSPYGYTF. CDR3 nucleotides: TGTGCCAGCAGCGTAACTGGATCCCCCTATGGCTACACCTTC. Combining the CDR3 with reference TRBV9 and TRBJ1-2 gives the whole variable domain DSGVTQTPKHLITATGQRVTLRCSPRSGDLSVYWYQQSLDQGLQFLIQYYNGEERAKGNILERFSAQQFPDLHSELNLSSLELGDSALYFCASSVTGSPYGYTFGSGTRLTVV.

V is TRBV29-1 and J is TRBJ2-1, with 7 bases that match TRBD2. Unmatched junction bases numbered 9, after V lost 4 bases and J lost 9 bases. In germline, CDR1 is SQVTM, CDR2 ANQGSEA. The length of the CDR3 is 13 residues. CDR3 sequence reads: CSVGGPGGREQFF. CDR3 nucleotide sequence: TGCAGCGTTGGGGGCCCGGGGGGACGTGAGCAGTTCTTC.

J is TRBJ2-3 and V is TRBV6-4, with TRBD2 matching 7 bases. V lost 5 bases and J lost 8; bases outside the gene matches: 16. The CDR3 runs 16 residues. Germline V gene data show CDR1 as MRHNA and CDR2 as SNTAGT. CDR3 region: CASSRRGGAPFGTQYF. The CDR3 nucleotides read TGTGCCAGCAGTCGGCGGGGAGGGGCCCCCTTTGGTACGCAGTATTTT.

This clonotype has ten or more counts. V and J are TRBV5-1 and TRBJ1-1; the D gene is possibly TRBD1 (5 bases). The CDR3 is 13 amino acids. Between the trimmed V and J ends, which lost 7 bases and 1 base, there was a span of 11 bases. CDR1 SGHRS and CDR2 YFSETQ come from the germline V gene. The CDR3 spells CASGDRRNTEAFF. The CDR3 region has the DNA TGCGCCAGCGGCGACAGACGGAACACTGAAGCTTTCTTT.

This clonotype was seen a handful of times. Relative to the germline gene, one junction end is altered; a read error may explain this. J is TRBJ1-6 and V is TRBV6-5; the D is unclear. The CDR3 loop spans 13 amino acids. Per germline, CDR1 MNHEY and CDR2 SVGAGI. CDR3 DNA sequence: TGTGCCAGCACTTACCGGAGTAATTCACCCCTCCACTTT. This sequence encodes CASTYRSNSPLHF.

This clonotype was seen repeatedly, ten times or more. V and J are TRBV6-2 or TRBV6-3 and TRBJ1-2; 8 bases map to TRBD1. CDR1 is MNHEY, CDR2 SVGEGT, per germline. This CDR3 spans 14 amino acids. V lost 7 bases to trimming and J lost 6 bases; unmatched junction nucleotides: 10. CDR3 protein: CASTLAPGGNGYTF. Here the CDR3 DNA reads TGTGCCAGCACCCTCGCCCCAGGGGGCAATGGCTACACCTTC.

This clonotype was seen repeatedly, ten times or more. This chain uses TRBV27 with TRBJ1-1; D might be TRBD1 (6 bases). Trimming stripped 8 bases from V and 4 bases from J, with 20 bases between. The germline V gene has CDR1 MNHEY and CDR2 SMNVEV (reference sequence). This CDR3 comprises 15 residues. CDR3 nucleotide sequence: TGTGCCAGCTTCTCCGTTTTGGGGGCGGCCACTGAAGCTTTCTTT. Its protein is CASFSVLGAATEAFF.

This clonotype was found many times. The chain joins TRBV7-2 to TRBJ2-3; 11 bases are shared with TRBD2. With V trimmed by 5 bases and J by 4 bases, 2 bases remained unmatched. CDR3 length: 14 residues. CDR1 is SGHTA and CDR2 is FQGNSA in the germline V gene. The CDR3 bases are TGTGCCAGCAGCGATAGCGGGGGGGCAGATACGCAGTATTTT. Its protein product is CASSDSGGADTQYF.

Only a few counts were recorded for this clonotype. The CDR3: CASSLGQASEAFF. CDR3 DNA: TGTGCCAGCAGCTTGGGACAGGCCTCTGAAGCTTTCTTT. The V and J genes are TRBV7-9 and TRBJ1-1, with 8 bases identical to TRBD1. Trimming cost V 3 bases and J 6 bases; bases outside gene matches: 3. Per germline, CDR1 SEHNR and CDR2 FQNEAQ (reference sequence). The CDR3 loop spans 13 amino acids.

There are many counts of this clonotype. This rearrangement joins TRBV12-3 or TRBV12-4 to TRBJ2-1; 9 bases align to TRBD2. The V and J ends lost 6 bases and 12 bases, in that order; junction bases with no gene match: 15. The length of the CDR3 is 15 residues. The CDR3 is CASSPSASGAQGQFF. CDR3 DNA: TGTGCCAGCAGCCCCTCGGCTAGCGGGGCCCAGGGGCAGTTCTTC.

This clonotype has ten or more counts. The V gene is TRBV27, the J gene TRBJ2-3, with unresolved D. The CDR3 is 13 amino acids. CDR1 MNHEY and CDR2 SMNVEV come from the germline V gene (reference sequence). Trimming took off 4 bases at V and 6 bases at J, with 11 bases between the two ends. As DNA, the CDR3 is TGTGCCAGCAGTTCCCCAACAGTGGATACGCAGTATTTT. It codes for CASSSPTVDTQYF.

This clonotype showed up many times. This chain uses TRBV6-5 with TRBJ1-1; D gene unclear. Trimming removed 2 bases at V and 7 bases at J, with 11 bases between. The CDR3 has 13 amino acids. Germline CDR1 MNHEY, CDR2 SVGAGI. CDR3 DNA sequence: TGTGCCAGCAGTTACGACTGGTCTCGTGAAGCTTTCTTT. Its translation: CASSYDWSREAFF.

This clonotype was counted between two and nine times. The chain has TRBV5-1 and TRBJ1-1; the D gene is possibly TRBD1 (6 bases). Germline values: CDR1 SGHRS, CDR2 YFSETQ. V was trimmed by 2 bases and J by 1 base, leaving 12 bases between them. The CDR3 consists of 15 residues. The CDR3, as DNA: TGCGCCAGCAGCTTTAGGACAGCTACGAACACTGAAGCTTTCTTT. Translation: CASSFRTATNTEAFF.